What follows are 2 T cell receptor beta chains derived from one specimen sequenced in a study of T cell responses to AZD1222 COVID-19 vaccine. Clones were sequenced by immunoSEQ multiplex PCR, and TCRdb holds only the in-frame ones, with some missing. This table holds roughly 120,000 clones, 90% to 95% found once. This material consisted of peripheral blood, taken on day 0 of AZD1222 vaccination. The receptors shown here come from an adult in good health.

The chain links TRBV5-4 to TRBJ2-5; 7 bases fit TRBD2. This CDR3 region has 16 residues. J lost 5 bases, V lost 4 bases, and 14 bases had no gene match. Germline loops: CDR1 SGHNT, CDR2 YYREEE (reference sequence). The CDR3 reads CASSPLGGREGETQYF. CDR3 in DNA: TGTGCCAGCAGCCCCTTAGGCGGGAGAGAGGGGGAGACCCAGTACTTC. The whole variable domain, filled in from reference TRBV5-4 and TRBJ2-5, reads ETGVTQSPTHLIKTRGQQVTLRCSSQSGHNTVSWYQQALGQGPQFIFQYYREEENGRGNFPPRFSGLQFPNYSSELNVNALELDDSALYLCASSPLGGREGETQYFGPGTRLLVL.

V is TRBV18 and J is TRBJ2-1; no firm D call. The length of the CDR3 is 16 residues. The V end was cut by 3 bases, the J end by 4 bases, with 16 bases between. From germline, CDR1 is KGHSH and CDR2 LQKENI. CDR3 region: CASSPGHGITYNEQFF. The DNA of the CDR3 is TGTGCCAGCTCACCGGGTCATGGGATAACTTACAATGAGCAGTTCTTC.